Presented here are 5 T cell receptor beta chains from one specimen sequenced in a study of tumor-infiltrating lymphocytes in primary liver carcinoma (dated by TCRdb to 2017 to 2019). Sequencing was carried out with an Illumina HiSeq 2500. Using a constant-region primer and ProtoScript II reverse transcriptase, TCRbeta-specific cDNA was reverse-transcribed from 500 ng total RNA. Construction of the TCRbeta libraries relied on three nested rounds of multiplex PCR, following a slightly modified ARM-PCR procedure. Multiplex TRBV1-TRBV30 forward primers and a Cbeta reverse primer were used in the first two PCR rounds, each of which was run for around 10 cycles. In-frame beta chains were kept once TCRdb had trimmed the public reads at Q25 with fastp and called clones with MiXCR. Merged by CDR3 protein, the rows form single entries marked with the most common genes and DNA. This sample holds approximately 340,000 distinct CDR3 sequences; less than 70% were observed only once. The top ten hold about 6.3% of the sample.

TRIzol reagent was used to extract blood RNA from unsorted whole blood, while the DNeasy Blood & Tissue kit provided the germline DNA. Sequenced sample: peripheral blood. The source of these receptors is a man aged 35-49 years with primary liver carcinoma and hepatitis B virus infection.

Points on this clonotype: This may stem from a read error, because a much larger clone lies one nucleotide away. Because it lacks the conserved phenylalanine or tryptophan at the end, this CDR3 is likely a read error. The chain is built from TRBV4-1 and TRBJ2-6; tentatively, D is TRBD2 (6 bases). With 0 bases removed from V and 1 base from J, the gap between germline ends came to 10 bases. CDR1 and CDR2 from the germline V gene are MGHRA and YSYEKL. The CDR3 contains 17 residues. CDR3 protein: CASSQEPAGSGANVLTL. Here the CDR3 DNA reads TGCGCCAGCAGCCAAGAACCCGCGGGGTCTGGGGCCAACGTCCTGACTCTC.

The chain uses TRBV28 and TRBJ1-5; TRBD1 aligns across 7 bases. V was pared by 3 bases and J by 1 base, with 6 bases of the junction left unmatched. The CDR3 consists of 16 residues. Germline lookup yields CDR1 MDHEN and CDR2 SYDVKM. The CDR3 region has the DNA TGTGCCAGCAGTTTCGCAGGGGGTGGAAGCAATCAGCCCCAGCATTTT. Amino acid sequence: CASSFAGGGSNQPQHF. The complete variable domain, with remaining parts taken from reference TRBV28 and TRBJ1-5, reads DVKVTQSSRYLVKRTGEKVFLECVQDMDHENMFWYRQDPGLGLRLIYFSYDVKMKEKGDIPEGYSVSREKKERFSLILESASTNQTSMYLCASSFAGGGSNQPQHFGDGTRLSIL.

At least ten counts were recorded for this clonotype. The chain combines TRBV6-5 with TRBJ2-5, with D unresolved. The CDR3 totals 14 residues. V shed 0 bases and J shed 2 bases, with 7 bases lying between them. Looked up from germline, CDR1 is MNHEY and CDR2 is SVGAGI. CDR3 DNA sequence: TGTGCCAGCAGTTACTCGTTTCGGCAAGAGACCCAGTACTTC. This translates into CASSYSFRQETQYF.

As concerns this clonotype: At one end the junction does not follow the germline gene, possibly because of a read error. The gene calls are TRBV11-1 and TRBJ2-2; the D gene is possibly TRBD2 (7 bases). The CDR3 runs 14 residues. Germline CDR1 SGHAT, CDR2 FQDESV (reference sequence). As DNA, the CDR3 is TGTGCCAGCCGTCGGGGGGCAGTCACCGGGGAGCTCCTTTTT. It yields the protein CASRRGAVTGELLF.

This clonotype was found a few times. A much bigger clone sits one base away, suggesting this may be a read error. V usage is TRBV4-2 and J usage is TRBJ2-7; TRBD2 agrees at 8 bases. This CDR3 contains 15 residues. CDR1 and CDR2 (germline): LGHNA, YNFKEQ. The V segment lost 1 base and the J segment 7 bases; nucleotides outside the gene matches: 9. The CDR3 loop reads CASSQGPAGEGEQYF. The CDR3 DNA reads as TGTGCCAGCAGCCAAGGTCCAGCGGGAGAGGGAGAGCAGTACTTC.